Listed below are T cell receptor beta chains from one sample, sequenced in a study of T-cell reconstitution after alpha-beta-depleted transplantation in children. TCRdb fed the PCR reads into MiXCR, producing one record per CDR3 protein. The sample lists about 200,000 distinct CDR3 sequences; 5% to 7.5% were seen once. This material consisted of PBMCs, taken before TCRalphabeta/CD19-depleted stem cell transplant. The receptors here all came from a girl less than two years old with combined immunodeficiency, due to receive a stem cell transplant. CDR3s include the opening cysteine and the closing phenylalanine or tryptophan. The D gene is left open where the match is weak. Expanded clones get a size class; other rows say once, few or many, or leave the size out.

j_gene: TRBJ1-6; abundance: many; v_gene: TRBV7-4; d_gene: NA; CDR3nt: TGTGCCAGCAGCGACGCTCGGCACTTT; CDR3aa: CASSDARHF
j_gene: TRBJ2-7; abundance: NA; v_gene: TRBV5-5; d_gene: NA; CDR3nt: TGTGCCAGCAGCTTGTATCTCCTCTACAAGCAGTACTTC; CDR3aa: CASSLYLLYKQYF
j_gene: TRBJ2-7; abundance: few; v_gene: TRBV7-9; d_gene: NA; CDR3nt: TGTGCCAGCAGCTCCCAGGACGGTTACGAGCAGTACTTC; CDR3aa: CASSSQDGYEQYF
j_gene: TRBJ1-2; abundance: many; v_gene: TRBV29-1; d_gene: NA; CDR3nt: TGCAGCGTGCTGGGACGGGGGAACTATGGCTACACCTTC; CDR3aa: CSVLGRGNYGYTF
j_gene: TRBJ2-1; abundance: many; v_gene: TRBV21-1; d_gene: NA; CDR3nt: TGTGCCAGCAGCAAAGTCGGGAGAAAATCCTACAATGAGCAGTTCTTC; CDR3aa: CASSKVGRKSYNEQFF
j_gene: TRBJ2-5; abundance: many; v_gene: TRBV29-1; d_gene: NA; CDR3nt: TGCAGCGTTGACAGGAGGAACCAAGAGACCCAGTACTTC; CDR3aa: CSVDRRNQETQYF
j_gene: TRBJ1-5; abundance: many; v_gene: TRBV4-3; d_gene: NA; CDR3nt: TGCGCCAGCAGCCAAGGCCGATACTGGGGGAATCAGCCCCAGCATTTT; CDR3aa: CASSQGRYWGNQPQHF
j_gene: TRBJ2-1; abundance: many; v_gene: TRBV16; d_gene: TRBD1; CDR3nt: TGTGCCAGCAGCCTCTCGGACAGGGATAATGAGCAGTTCTTC; CDR3aa: CASSLSDRDNEQFF
j_gene: TRBJ2-1; abundance: many; v_gene: TRBV29-1; d_gene: TRBD2; CDR3nt: TGCAGCGTTGTAGCGGGGAATGAGCAGTTCTTC; CDR3aa: CSVVAGNEQFF
j_gene: TRBJ2-7; abundance: few; v_gene: TRBV12-3/TRBV12-4; d_gene: NA; CDR3nt: TGTGCCAGCAGTTTCAGGGGAAACTCCTACGAGCAGTACTTC; CDR3aa: CASSFRGNSYEQYF
j_gene: TRBJ2-5; abundance: many; v_gene: TRBV6-5; d_gene: NA; CDR3nt: TGTGCCAGCAGTTACTCGGGGGGGCTCCAAGAGACCCAGTACTTC; CDR3aa: CASSYSGGLQETQYF
j_gene: TRBJ2-7; abundance: many; v_gene: TRBV29-1; d_gene: NA; CDR3nt: TGCATCCTTCCCAGGAGGTTCTACGAGCAGTACTTC; CDR3aa: CILPRRFYEQYF
j_gene: TRBJ2-1; abundance: many; v_gene: TRBV20-1; d_gene: NA; CDR3nt: TGCAGTGTGGAAAATGGGGACCTACCACGGTACAATGAGCAGTTCTTC; CDR3aa: CSVENGDLPRYNEQFF
j_gene: TRBJ2-5; abundance: many; v_gene: TRBV4-2; d_gene: NA; CDR3nt: TGTGCCAGCAGCCAGGCTTTGGGGGAGACCCAGTACTTC; CDR3aa: CASSQALGETQYF
j_gene: TRBJ2-2; abundance: many; v_gene: TRBV3-1; d_gene: NA; CDR3nt: TGTGCCAGCAGCCGCTGGGGAGGCGGGGAGCTGTTTTTT; CDR3aa: CASSRWGGGELFF
j_gene: TRBJ2-2; abundance: many; v_gene: TRBV29-1; d_gene: TRBD2; CDR3nt: TGCAGCGCCACTAGCGGGTACACCGGGGAGCTGTTTTTT; CDR3aa: CSATSGYTGELFF
j_gene: TRBJ2-3; abundance: few; v_gene: TRBV7-2; d_gene: TRBD2; CDR3nt: TGTGCCAGCAGCTCCCCACATGGAGCGGGGAGCACAGATACGCAGTATTTT; CDR3aa: CASSSPHGAGSTDTQYF
j_gene: TRBJ1-1; abundance: many; v_gene: TRBV6-5; d_gene: NA; CDR3nt: TGTGCCAGCAGTTACGCGTCGGGTGATGCTTTCTTT; CDR3aa: CASSYASGDAFF
j_gene: TRBJ1-2; abundance: many; v_gene: TRBV12-3/TRBV12-4; d_gene: TRBD1; CDR3nt: TGTGCCAGCAGAATGGGAGGGGACAGGGAAGGCTACACCTTC; CDR3aa: CASRMGGDREGYTF
j_gene: TRBJ2-7; abundance: many; v_gene: TRBV4-1; d_gene: NA; CDR3nt: TGCGCCAGCAGCCCGCGAAGGGACTACGAGCAGTACTTC; CDR3aa: CASSPRRDYEQYF
j_gene: TRBJ2-7; abundance: many; v_gene: TRBV28; d_gene: NA; CDR3nt: TGTGCCAGCAGCCAACCAAGCTCCTACGAGCAGTACTTC; CDR3aa: CASSQPSSYEQYF
j_gene: TRBJ2-2; abundance: many; v_gene: TRBV20-1; d_gene: NA; CDR3nt: TGCAGTGTTCGACAGGCTAACACCGGGGAGCTGTTTTTT; CDR3aa: CSVRQANTGELFF
j_gene: TRBJ1-2; abundance: many; v_gene: TRBV11-1; d_gene: NA; CDR3nt: TGTGCCAGCAGCTTAGAGGGGCGCATTTATGGCTACACCTTC; CDR3aa: CASSLEGRIYGYTF
j_gene: TRBJ2-1; abundance: many; v_gene: TRBV12-3/TRBV12-4; d_gene: NA; CDR3nt: TGTGCCAGCAGCCCGTGGGGGGGCGATGAGCAGTTCTTC; CDR3aa: CASSPWGGDEQFF
j_gene: TRBJ2-5; abundance: many; v_gene: TRBV6-2/TRBV6-3; d_gene: TRBD2; CDR3nt: TGTGCCAGCAGACGACTAGCGGAGCAAGAGACCCAGTACTTC; CDR3aa: CASRRLAEQETQYF